The 5 T cell receptor beta chains reported below all come from one sample, sequenced in a study of T cell clonality in common variable immunodeficiency. Some clones are missing from TCRdb's copy, which holds only in-frame ones; the method was immunoSEQ multiplex PCR. The sample has around 55,000 clones, none seen only once; the top ten hold around 1.8%. The sequencing input was peripheral blood mononuclear cells. Receptors were obtained from a person between 18 and 70 years old in good health.

This clone was seen ten or more times. The CDR3 end is not reached by the read, which stops 3 residues before it; the germline J gene fills it in. The gene calls are TRBV2 and TRBJ2-1; 12 bases line up with TRBD2. The CDR3 totals 17 residues. The germline CDR1 and CDR2 sequences are SNHLY and FYNNEI. Unmatched junction bases numbered 15, after V lost 6 bases and J lost 9 bases. CDR3 residues: CASSAFLAGGRGSEQFF. The part of the CDR3 DNA that was read is TGTGCCAGCAGCGCCTTCCTAGCGGGGGGGCGGGGTAGTGAG.

As regards this clone: The read falls 3 residues short of the CDR3 end, and the missing part is taken from the germline J gene. V and J are TRBV7-2 and TRBJ1-1; D is ambiguous. The CDR3 is 13 residues long. The germline V and J ends were trimmed by 4 bases and 6 bases, with 12 bases remaining between them. Germline loops: CDR1 SGHTA, CDR2 FQGNSA. The covered CDR3 bases are TGTGCCAGCAGCTCCCCGTTTCGGGCTGAA. Encoded protein: CASSSPFRAE. The entire CDR3 reads CASSSPFRAEAFF.

This clone occurred many times. The read terminates 3 residues ahead of where the CDR3 ends, so the germline J gene completes it. The chain uses TRBV20-1 and TRBJ1-1; D ambiguous. The CDR3 contains 12 residues. CDR1 is DFQATT and CDR2 is SNEGSKA in the germline V gene (reference sequence). Trimming pared 3 bases from V and 2 bases from J, leaving 7 bases between. The sequenced part of the CDR3 DNA is TGCAGTGCTAGTTTTCAAAACACTGAA. This codes for CSASFQNTE. The complete CDR3 sequence is CSASFQNTEAFF.

This clone was observed a few times. Its ends do not fully match the called genes, so a read error is possible. The read stops 3 residues short of the end of the CDR3; the missing end is completed from the germline J gene. This chain links TRBV7-2 with TRBJ1-3, with D uncertain. Germline V gene sequence: CDR1 SGHTA, CDR2 FQGNSA. The CDR3 runs 13 residues. The sequenced part of the CDR3 DNA is TGTGCCAGCAGCTTACGAGCGGGAAACGCC. It codes for CASSLRAGNA. The full CDR3 protein reads CASSLRAGNAIYF.

In this sample, this clone turned up many times. The CDR3 goes on 3 residues after the read ends, and that part is filled in from the germline J gene. This rearrangement joins TRBV6-2 or TRBV6-3 to TRBJ2-5, with D possibly TRBD1 on 6 matching bases. This CDR3 region has 13 residues. Germline CDR1 reads MNHEY; CDR2 reads SVGEGT. V was clipped by 7 bases and J by 6 bases, with 15 bases between them. CDR3 loop: CASNIGGTQTQYF. CDR3 DNA, as far as it was read: TGTGCCAGCAACATAGGGGGTACTCAGACC.